One sample yielded the 9 T cell receptor beta chains listed below, sequenced in a study of cytomegalovirus exposure and HLA in healthy donors. The PCR made use of 60 Vbeta and 13 Jbeta primers. Assay used: immunoSEQ multiplex PCR; TCRdb lists only in-frame clones, some missing. The sample has 150,000 to 200,000 clones; around 80% are singletons. The sample taken for sequencing was PBMCs. These receptors were taken from a middle-aged woman in good health and CMV-seronegative.

In regard to this clone: The same CDR3 can be traced to other DNA sequences in this sample. This chain connects TRBV20-1 to TRBJ2-7, with D unresolved. There are 11 residues in the CDR3. V dropped 0 bases and J dropped 3 bases, with 3 bases sitting between them. Germline V gene lookup returns CDR1 DFQATT and CDR2 SNEGSKA (reference sequence). CDR3 DNA: TGCAGTGCTAGAGAATACTACGAGCAGTACTTC. Translating gives CSAREYYEQYF.

V and J are TRBV2 and TRBJ2-5; the match to TRBD1 covers 11 bases. This CDR3 has 21 residues. The germline CDR1 and CDR2 sequences are SNHLY and FYNNEI. V was pared by 5 bases and J by 7 bases, with 27 bases of the junction left unmatched. The DNA for the CDR3 is TGTGCCAGCAGTATCGGGACAGGGGGTAATCAAGCGGGAGTTAAGAGGGGGACCCAGTACTTC. This encodes CASSIGTGGNQAGVKRGTQYF.

The chain is built from TRBV7-3 and TRBJ1-1; D not resolved. Germline CDR1 reads SGHTA; CDR2 reads FQGTGA. Trimming cost V 2 bases and J 1 base, with 5 bases left between them. This CDR3 contains 13 residues. CDR3 coding DNA: TGTGCCAGCAGCTTAGGCACGAACACTGAAGCTTTCTTT. Its translation: CASSLGTNTEAFF.

A few counts support this clone. V is TRBV19 and J is TRBJ2-5; 7 bases fit TRBD1. The CDR3 covers 13 residues. Trimming at V came to 6 bases and at J to 4 bases, leaving 5 bases not matched to a gene. Germline V lookup: CDR1 LNHDA, CDR2 SQIVND (reference sequence). The chain's CDR3 is CASRGDSLETQYF. Here the CDR3 DNA reads TGTGCCAGTAGAGGGGACAGCCTAGAGACCCAGTACTTC.

The chain is built from TRBV5-1 and TRBJ2-5, with D perhaps TRBD2 (6 bases). The CDR3 spans 14 residues. V lost 3 bases to trimming and J lost 9 bases, with 18 bases between them. Germline V CDR1 and CDR2: SGHRS, YFSETQ. The CDR3 here is CASSYSGVGAAQYF. The CDR3 DNA sequence: TGCGCCAGCAGCTATTCGGGAGTCGGGGCGGCCCAGTACTTC. Complete variable domain (other parts from reference TRBV5-1 and TRBJ2-5): KAGVTQTPRYLIKTRGQQVTLSCSPISGHRSVSWYQQTPGQGLQFLFEYFSETQRNKGNFPGRFSGRQFSNSRSEMNVSTLELGDSALYLCASSYSGVGAAQYFGPGTRLLVL.

The sample holds a few counts of this clone. The chain uses TRBV2 and TRBJ2-1; TRBD1 matches 7 bases. Losses at the gene ends were 5 bases for V and 3 bases for J; bases not matched to a gene: 4. This CDR3 has 14 amino acids. CDR1 and CDR2 (germline): SNHLY, FYNNEI. In DNA form, the CDR3 reads TGTGCCAGCAGTCTTCAGGGGGACTACAATGAGCAGTTCTTC. Amino acid sequence: CASSLQGDYNEQFF. Filled out from reference TRBV2 and TRBJ2-1, the complete variable domain reads EPEVTQTPSHQVTQMGQEVILRCVPISNHLYFYWYRQILGQKVEFLVSFYNNEISEKSEIFDDQFSVERPDGSNFTLKIRSTKLEDSAMYFCASSLQGDYNEQFFGPGTRLTVL.

A remark on this clone: Other DNA sequences in this sample translate to the same CDR3. The V and J genes are TRBV5-1 and TRBJ1-4; 9 bases agree with TRBD1. This CDR3 has 19 residues. Germline assignment: CDR1 SGHRS and CDR2 YFSETQ. Trimming took 4 bases from V and 2 from J; bases not matched to a gene: 15. CDR3 in DNA: TGCGCCAGCAGCGCCACCCTCACAGGGGGCAGGTTTACTAATGAAAAACTGTTTTTT. This sequence encodes CASSATLTGGRFTNEKLFF.

The gene calls are TRBV6-5 and TRBJ1-2; a possible D gene is TRBD1 (5 bases). CDR1 MNHEY and CDR2 SVGAGI come from the germline V gene. Trimming removed 5 bases at V and 6 bases at J, with 13 bases between. CDR3 length: 13 residues. The CDR3 DNA is TGTGCCAGCAGTCCCACAGGTACCGATGGCTACACCTTC. It translates to CASSPTGTDGYTF.

The CDR3, as DNA: TGTGCCAGCAGCCCCCGGGCGGGGGACTATGGCTACACCTTC. The encoded protein is CASSPRAGDYGYTF. The chain uses TRBV7-8 and TRBJ1-2, with D maybe TRBD1 (5 bases). CDR3 size: 14 residues. The V and J ends lost 5 bases and 3 bases respectively, with 13 bases between them. Per the germline V gene, CDR1 is SGHVS and CDR2 is FQNEAQ.